A selection of T cell receptor beta chains follows, all from one sample in a study of T cell responses to AZD1222 COVID-19 vaccine. Assay: immunoSEQ multiplex PCR; the TCRdb copy retains only in-frame clones and omits some. The table lists approximately 140,000 clones, about 91% of them singletons. This sample comprised peripheral blood, obtained 28 days after the second AZD1222 dose. Receptors originate from an adult who received the AZD1222 COVID-19 vaccine. Both conserved end residues are part of each CDR3. The D gene is left open where the match is weak. A row's size may be missing; if present it is once, few, many or a size class.

J gene	clone size	V gene	D gene	CDR3 protein	CDR3 DNA
TRBJ1-5	-	TRBV30	-	CAWSPRTPSNQPQHF	TGTGCCTGGAGTCCTCGGACACCTAGCAATCAGCCCCAGCATTTT
TRBJ1-5	-	TRBV11-2	TRBD1	CASSGTGSNQPQHF	TGTGCCAGCAGCGGGACAGGCAGCAATCAGCCCCAGCATTTT
TRBJ1-2	once	TRBV2	-	CASKLPGAMGGYTF	TGTGCCAGCAAGCTTCCAGGGGCCATGGGGGGCTACACCTTC
TRBJ1-1	-	TRBV5-5	TRBD1	CASSLDRAKRWTEAFF	TGTGCCAGCAGCCTAGACAGGGCTAAGCGCTGGACTGAAGCTTTCTTT
TRBJ1-5	-	TRBV19	-	CASADGNQPQHF	TGTGCCAGTGCAGACGGGAATCAGCCCCAGCATTTT
TRBJ1-2	many	TRBV27	TRBD1	CASSLRGQNGYTF	TGTGCCAGCAGTTTAAGGGGGCAGAATGGCTACACCTTC
TRBJ1-3	-	TRBV7-8	-	CASSTSHSFSGNTIYF	TGTGCCAGCAGCACATCCCACAGCTTCTCTGGAAACACCATATATTTT
TRBJ1-2	once	TRBV18	TRBD1	CASSRQGGNGYTF	TGTGCCAGCTCGAGACAGGGTGGAAATGGCTACACCTTC
TRBJ2-4	-	TRBV28	-	CASRTFEGKNIQYF	TGTGCCAGCAGGACCTTTGAGGGGAAAAACATTCAGTACTTC
TRBJ1-1	-	TRBV7-2	TRBD1	CASSFYRGTEAFF	TGTGCCAGCAGCTTTTACAGGGGGACTGAAGCTTTCTTT
TRBJ2-3	-	TRBV24-1	TRBD2	CATQRGGDTDTQYF	TGTGCCACCCAGCGCGGGGGAGACACAGATACGCAGTATTTT
TRBJ2-2	once	TRBV19	-	CASSIGRQVLGTGELFF	TGTGCCAGTAGTATAGGCCGACAGGTTCTCGGCACCGGGGAGCTGTTTTTT
TRBJ1-6	-	TRBV19	TRBD1	CASRGQANSPLHF	TGTGCCAGCAGGGGACAGGCCAATTCACCCCTCCACTTT
TRBJ1-2	-	TRBV5-1	-	CASSDTGRGYTF	TGCGCCAGCAGCGACACAGGGAGAGGCTACACCTTC
TRBJ2-2	-	TRBV14	TRBD2	CASKWTSGSHGELFF	TGTGCCAGCAAGTGGACTAGCGGGAGCCACGGGGAGCTGTTTTTT
TRBJ2-1	-	TRBV19	TRBD2	CASGLGGDYNEQFF	TGTGCCAGTGGCCTGGGGGGGGATTACAATGAGCAGTTCTTC
TRBJ2-3	-	TRBV5-1	-	CASSQGLRTDTQYF	TGCGCCAGCAGCCAGGGACTTCGCACAGATACGCAGTATTTT
TRBJ1-2	-	TRBV28	TRBD1	CASSYQGVNYGYTF	TGTGCCAGCAGTTACCAGGGGGTTAACTATGGCTACACCTTC
TRBJ1-1	-	TRBV3-1/TRBV3-2	TRBD1	CASSQGGQGLYTEAFF	TGTGCCAGCAGCCAAGGGGGACAGGGTTTGTACACTGAAGCTTTCTTT
TRBJ1-5	-	TRBV4-1	-	CASSQDAVGSGDQPQHF	TGCGCCAGCAGCCAAGATGCCGTGGGGAGCGGGGATCAGCCCCAGCATTTT
TRBJ1-6	-	TRBV9	-	CASSAVLNSPLHF	TGTGCCAGCAGCGCAGTTTTAAATTCACCCCTCCACTTT
TRBJ1-5	-	TRBV24-1	-	CATSENSNQPQHF	TGTGCCACCAGTGAGAATAGCAATCAGCCCCAGCATTTT
TRBJ2-7	-	TRBV5-1	-	CASSTSSLDEQYF	TGCGCCAGCAGCACCTCTAGCCTCGACGAGCAGTACTTC
TRBJ1-2	-	TRBV2	-	CASSEGGVYGYTF	TGTGCCAGCAGTGAAGGGGGGGTCTATGGCTACACCTTC
TRBJ1-4	-	TRBV5-1	TRBD1	CASSLPRQGEKLFF	TGCGCCAGCAGCTTGCCGAGACAGGGGGAAAAACTGTTTTTT
TRBJ1-1	-	TRBV10-2	-	CASSERENTEAFF	TGCGCCAGCAGTGAACGGGAGAACACTGAAGCTTTCTTT
TRBJ2-2	-	TRBV6-5	-	CATTHGTNTGELFF	TGTGCCACCACTCACGGGACCAACACCGGGGAGCTGTTTTTT
TRBJ2-1	-	TRBV27	TRBD1	CADRKGQVPSSYNEQFF	TGTGCCGACAGGAAGGGACAGGTCCCATCCTCCTACAATGAGCAGTTCTTC
TRBJ1-5	-	TRBV28	-	CASSRRGSSNQPQHF	TGTGCCAGCAGTCGTCGGGGAAGCAGCAATCAGCCCCAGCATTTT
TRBJ1-5	-	TRBV18	-	CASSRQELEPQHF	TGTGCCAGCTCACGACAGGAACTTGAGCCCCAGCATTTT
TRBJ1-2	-	TRBV19	TRBD1	CASSIGDSRGYTF	TGTGCCAGTAGTATTGGGGACAGTCGCGGCTACACCTTC
TRBJ2-6	-	TRBV12-3/TRBV12-4	-	CASSLSGANVLTF	TGTGCCAGCAGTCTCTCTGGGGCCAACGTCCTGACTTTC
TRBJ2-3	-	TRBV27	TRBD2	CASAVAGGWNTDTQYF	TGTGCCAGCGCCGTAGCGGGAGGATGGAACACAGATACGCAGTATTTT
TRBJ1-5	-	TRBV30	-	CAWSVGGGNQPQHF	TGTGCCTGGAGTGTAGGAGGTGGCAATCAGCCCCAGCATTTT
TRBJ1-2	-	TRBV9	-	CASSVQKAYGYTF	TGTGCCAGCAGCGTCCAGAAAGCCTATGGCTACACCTTC
TRBJ1-1	-	TRBV19	-	CASSVDLLYTEAFF	TGTGCCAGTAGTGTCGACCTCCTGTACACTGAAGCTTTCTTT
TRBJ1-4	-	TRBV11-2	-	CASSLGPGKVGEKLFF	TGTGCCAGCAGCTTAGGCCCCGGCAAAGTGGGCGAAAAACTGTTTTTT
TRBJ1-5	-	TRBV6-5	-	CASSYSRTGHQPQHF	TGTGCCAGCAGTTACTCGAGGACTGGCCATCAGCCCCAGCATTTT
TRBJ1-1	-	TRBV27	-	CASSYGTEGEAFF	TGTGCCAGCAGTTACGGGACCGAAGGTGAAGCTTTCTTT
TRBJ1-5	-	TRBV7-9	-	CASSTADSPNQPQHF	TGTGCCAGCAGTACCGCCGACAGTCCCAATCAGCCCCAGCATTTT
TRBJ1-2	once	TRBV15	-	CATSRDLGRGYTF	TGTGCCACCAGCAGAGATCTCGGACGGGGCTACACCTTC
TRBJ2-5	-	TRBV3-1/TRBV3-2	TRBD1	CASSLTGDATQYF	TGTGCCAGCAGCCTGACAGGGGATGCGACCCAGTACTTC
TRBJ2-2	-	TRBV6-2/TRBV6-3	-	CASSYRVEGNTGELFF	TGTGCCAGCAGTTACCGGGTTGAGGGGAACACCGGGGAGCTGTTTTTT
TRBJ1-5	-	TRBV7-8	-	CASSDWGPQHF	TGTGCCAGCAGCGACTGGGGGCCCCAGCATTTT
TRBJ2-7	once	TRBV7-9	-	CASSPGGIPYEQYF	TGTGCCAGCAGCCCTGGCGGGATACCCTACGAGCAGTACTTC